This T cell receptor beta chain emerged from a study of CD4 T cells in relation to SARS-CoV-2 and coronaviruses. CDR1 is MNHEY and CDR2 is SMNVEV in the germline V gene (reference sequence). The CDR3 consists of 17 residues. The ends were cut back, 4 bases at V and 0 bases at J, with 16 bases in the middle. Comment on this clone: The target antigen is unknown.

General study results and limits: Monoreactive clones expanded significantly more to SARS-CoV-2 than crossreactive clones did.

Unexposed donor CD4+ T cells date from 2011-2018, before the COVID-19 pandemic. The protocol was immunoSEQ multiplex PCR, while the TCRdb copy is restricted to in-frame clones and leaves out a portion. The sample includes about 64,000 clones, 85% to 95% of them seen just once. This sequence was found in a human donor in good health. This chain connects TRBV27 to TRBJ2-1, with unresolved D. The sample comprised naive CD4+ T cells from PBMCs. Stated subset: naive CD4+ T cells isolated by negative enrichment. CDR3 coding DNA: TGTGCCAGCAGTTCGTCCCTTGCGGTTAGCTCCTACAATGAGCAGTTCTTC. Its translation is CASSSSLAVSSYNEQFF.